This T cell receptor (beta chain) was identified during a study of neurological immune-mediated disorders. The CDR3 loop spans 13 amino acids. V gave up 3 bases and J gave up 6 bases, with 12 bases separating them. Per the germline V gene, CDR1 is SGHRS and CDR2 is YFSETQ. This clonotype was seen ten or more times. As for the cDNA, it was generated by 5'RACE with 10-nucleotide random UMIs. TCRdb re-called the 5' RACE reads through MiXCR, storing one row per CDR3 protein. The table includes 36,000 or so distinct CDR3 sequences, 10% to 13% detected once. Input material: PBMCs. This chain connects TRBV5-1 to TRBJ1-1; perhaps TRBD1 as D (5 bases). This TCR was sampled from a woman in her 30s with HTLV-1-associated myelopathy (HAM/TSP). The CDR3 spells CASSSQGGSEAFF. The CDR3 bases are TGCGCCAGCAGCTCCCAGGGAGGGTCTGAAGCTTTCTTT. The full variable domain, in which reference TRBV5-1 and TRBJ1-1 provide the parts outside the CDR3, is KAGVTQTPRYLIKTRGQQVTLSCSPISGHRSVSWYQQTPGQGLQFLFEYFSETQRNKGNFPGRFSGRQFSNSRSEMNVSTLELGDSALYLCASSSQGGSEAFFGQGTRLTVV.